These 22 T cell receptor beta chains were all obtained from the same sample, sequenced in a study of blood T cell repertoires in COVID-19. Produced via immunoSEQ multiplex PCR; TCRdb's table is partial and in-frame only. This sample has 9,000 to 15,000 clones, with around 79% found just once. The sample taken for sequencing was peripheral blood. These receptors were collected from a man older than 75 with acute or convalescent COVID-19.

The genes are TRBV18 and TRBJ1-6; 8 bases are a match to TRBD1. This CDR3 region has 18 residues. CDR1 and CDR2 (germline): KGHSH, LQKENI. Losses at the gene ends were 2 bases for V and 3 bases for J; bases not matched to a gene: 9. CDR3 sequence reads: CASSPTDRGRHYNSPLHF. CDR3 nucleotide sequence: TGTGCCAGCTCACCAACCGACAGGGGTAGACACTATAATTCACCCCTCCACTTT. Variable domain in full (rest from reference TRBV18 and TRBJ1-6): NAGVMQNPRHLVRRRGQEARLRCSPMKGHSHVYWYRQLPEEGLKFMVYLQKENIIDESGMPKERFSAEFPKEGPSILRIQQVVRGDSAAYFCASSPTDRGRHYNSPLHFGNGTRLTVT.

This sequence joins TRBV27 and TRBJ2-7; tentative D call: TRBD1 (6 bases). Germline CDR1 reads MNHEY; CDR2 reads SMNVEV (reference sequence). Trimming pared 0 bases from V and 5 bases from J, leaving 17 bases between. The CDR3 extends over 16 amino acids. This chain's CDR3 is CASSLSGARLANEQYF. The CDR3 bases are TGTGCCAGCAGTTTATCGGGGGCCCGCTTAGCGAACGAGCAGTACTTC.

V is TRBV6-5 and J is TRBJ1-5; 9 positions agree with TRBD1. Germline CDR1 reads MNHEY; CDR2 reads SVGAGI. The CDR3 covers 15 residues. Trimming at V came to 6 bases and at J to 3 bases, leaving 6 bases not matched to a gene. CDR3 nucleotide sequence: TGTGCCAGCAGCCGGGACAGGGACATCAATCAGCCCCAGCATTTT. Translation: CASSRDRDINQPQHF.

The chain couples TRBV5-1 to TRBJ2-7; a weak D match, TRBD1 (5 bases). The length of the CDR3 is 18 residues. Germline V lookup: CDR1 SGHRS, CDR2 YFSETQ. Trimming shortened V by 4 bases and J by 0 bases, and 23 bases separated the two germline ends. The CDR3 DNA reads as TGCGCCAGCAGCACCAACCCGTCGCAGGGAAGGGACTCCTACGAGCAGTACTTC. It translates to CASSTNPSQGRDSYEQYF.

This clone was detected only a few times. J is TRBJ1-1 and V is TRBV11-3; TRBD1 matches 8 bases. CDR3 length: 15 amino acids. CDR1 SGHNT and CDR2 YENEEA come from the germline V gene. The J segment lost 3 bases and the V segment lost 3 bases, leaving 6 bases of the junction unmatched. The CDR3 bases are TGTGCCAGCAGCTTGGGACAGGCCGAGGACACTGAAGCTTTCTTT. Its translation is CASSLGQAEDTEAFF.

J is TRBJ2-1 and V is TRBV6-5; TRBD2 might be the D (5 bases). V lost 0 bases to trimming and J lost 6 bases, with 15 bases between them. CDR1 is MNHEY and CDR2 is SVGAGI in the germline V gene. The CDR3 covers 16 residues. The CDR3 loop reads CASSYSTRGWGNEQFF. Here the CDR3 DNA reads TGTGCCAGCAGTTACTCGACCCGGGGATGGGGCAATGAGCAGTTCTTC.

The chain links TRBV5-1 to TRBJ2-1; tentatively, D is TRBD2 (6 bases). Germline V gene data show CDR1 as SGHRS and CDR2 as YFSETQ. Trimming took 0 bases from V and 3 from J, leaving 10 bases between them. The CDR3 is 15 residues long. The CDR3, as DNA: TGCGCCAGCAGCTTGGGCGGGACCAACTACAATGAGCAGTTCTTC. This encodes CASSLGGTNYNEQFF.

The genes are TRBV5-1 and TRBJ1-4, with a possible D match to TRBD1 (5 bases). The CDR3 consists of 15 residues. The germline V gene has CDR1 SGHRS and CDR2 YFSETQ. The V end lost 0 bases, the J end lost 5 bases, and 11 bases lay between the germline ends. The CDR3 sequence is CASSLAQGANEKLFF. The CDR3 region has the DNA TGCGCCAGCAGCTTGGCCCAGGGTGCGAATGAAAAACTGTTTTTT.

The chain combines TRBV5-1 with TRBJ1-6, with 9 positions matching TRBD1. The CDR3 is 14 residues long. The V and J ends lost 6 bases and 10 bases, in that order; junction bases with no gene match: 8. Germline V gene lookup returns CDR1 SGHRS and CDR2 YFSETQ. CDR3 sequence reads: CASKAGTGQSPLHF. The CDR3 coding sequence is TGCGCCAGCAAGGCCGGGACAGGGCAATCACCCCTCCACTTT.

V and J are TRBV11-2 and TRBJ1-4; D uncertain. CDR3 size: 14 residues. The V gene lost 1 base and the J gene lost 3 bases, with 6 bases spanning the gap. Germline V gives CDR1 SGHAT, CDR2 FQNNGV. The DNA for the CDR3 is TGTGCCAGCAGCTTAGGCGGCTCTAATGAAAAACTGTTTTTT. Translating it yields CASSLGGSNEKLFF. The whole variable domain, filled in from reference TRBV11-2 and TRBJ1-4, reads EAGVAQSPRYKIIEKRQSVAFWCNPISGHATLYWYQQILGQGPKLLIQFQNNGVVDDSQLPKDRFSAERLKGVDSTLKIQPAKLEDSAVYLCASSLGGSNEKLFFGSGTQLSVL.

This chain joins TRBV28 and TRBJ2-1; D ambiguous. The CDR3 loop spans 13 amino acids. Per germline, CDR1 MDHEN and CDR2 SYDVKM. The V and J ends lost 7 bases and 5 bases respectively, with 12 bases between them. In DNA form, the CDR3 reads TGTGCCAGCATCCAGTTTCTGAACAATGAGCAGTTCTTC. The encoded protein is CASIQFLNNEQFF. Together with reference TRBV28 and TRBJ2-1, the CDR3 gives the full variable domain: DVKVTQSSRYLVKRTGEKVFLECVQDMDHENMFWYRQDPGLGLRLIYFSYDVKMKEKGDIPEGYSVSREKKERFSLILESASTNQTSMYLCASIQFLNNEQFFGPGTRLTVL.

V is TRBV24-1 and J is TRBJ1-5; D gene ambiguous. CDR1 is KGHDR and CDR2 is SFDVKD in the germline V gene. V gave up 4 bases and J gave up 0 bases, with 18 bases separating them. This CDR3 is built from 18 residues. The CDR3: CATSEAAPGLNSNQPQHF. CDR3 nucleotides: TGTGCCACCAGTGAAGCAGCACCGGGATTAAATAGCAATCAGCCCCAGCATTTT.

In this sample, this clone turned up many times. The V gene is TRBV12-3 or TRBV12-4, the J gene TRBJ2-2; D is undetermined. This CDR3 is built from 13 residues. Between the trimmed V and J ends, which lost 5 bases and 6 bases, there was a span of 10 bases. CDR3 region: CASSDARPGELFF. CDR3 sequence (DNA): TGTGCCAGCAGTGATGCGCGGCCCGGGGAGCTGTTTTTT.

The chain links TRBV7-9 to TRBJ2-2, with TRBD1 matching 8 bases. The V and J ends lost 3 bases and 5 bases, in that order; junction bases with no gene match: 8. Germline-derived CDR1 and CDR2 are SEHNR and FQNEAQ (reference sequence). There are 16 residues in the CDR3. Written as DNA, the CDR3 is TGTGCCAGCAGCTTGGACAGGGTTTTACCTACCGGGGAGCTGTTTTTT. It specifies CASSLDRVLPTGELFF.

This clone was seen once. V gene TRBV19 combines with J gene TRBJ1-1, with 7 bases identical to TRBD1. Germline trimming cut 8 bases from V and 5 bases from J; bases unmatched to any gene: 11. Germline CDR1 reads LNHDA; CDR2 reads SQIVND (reference sequence). The CDR3 runs 14 residues. The CDR3 DNA sequence: TGTGCCAGTCAACCACAGGGGAGTTGGACTGAAGCTTTCTTT. Translation gives CASQPQGSWTEAFF.

The rearrangement joins TRBV13 to TRBJ2-2, with TRBD1 identical over 9 bases. The CDR3 runs 16 residues. V was pared by 3 bases and J by 6 bases, with 8 bases of the junction left unmatched. The germline V gene encodes CDR1 PRHDT and CDR2 FYEKMQ (reference sequence). The CDR3 is CASSFDRGRGAGELFF. CDR3 sequence (DNA): TGTGCCAGCAGCTTCGACAGGGGGAGAGGGGCCGGGGAGCTGTTTTTT.

The table lists this clone with a count of one. The V gene is TRBV5-1, the J gene TRBJ2-3; possibly TRBD1 for D (5 bases). V dropped 0 bases and J dropped 5 bases, with 10 bases sitting between them. The CDR3 has 14 residues. Germline lookup yields CDR1 SGHRS and CDR2 YFSETQ. CDR3 bases: TGCGCCAGCAGCTTGGCTCAGGGCTTAGATACGCAGTATTTT. This sequence encodes CASSLAQGLDTQYF.

The chain is built from TRBV20-1 and TRBJ2-1, with 14 nucleotides matching TRBD2. V shed 3 bases, J shed 0 bases, and the junction held 13 bases outside the gene matches. There are 20 residues in the CDR3. CDR1 and CDR2 (germline): DFQATT, SNEGSKA (reference sequence). Here the CDR3 DNA reads TGCAGTGCTAGTGCGGCCGGGACTAGCGGGGGCGCAAGCTCCTACAATGAGCAGTTCTTC. Translating it yields CSASAAGTSGGASSYNEQFF.

This clone is medium-sized. CDR3 sequence: CASSPIHQGLWNEQFF. The CDR3 DNA sequence: TGTGCCAGTAGCCCCATTCACCAGGGGCTTTGGAATGAGCAGTTCTTC. The chain links TRBV19 to TRBJ2-1; D is perhaps TRBD1 (6 bases). There are 16 residues in the CDR3. Per germline, CDR1 LNHDA and CDR2 SQIVND (reference sequence). With 6 bases removed from V and 7 bases from J, the gap between germline ends came to 22 bases.

There are many counts of this clone. V usage is TRBV6-2 or TRBV6-3 and J usage is TRBJ2-5; TRBD2 matches 8 bases. V lost 0 bases and J lost 2; bases outside the gene matches: 11. This CDR3 region has 18 residues. CDR1 and CDR2 from the germline V gene are MNHEY and SVGEGT. CDR3 region: CASSYSGASGFSQETQYF. The CDR3 nucleotides read TGTGCCAGCAGTTACTCGGGGGCTAGCGGGTTTTCACAAGAGACCCAGTACTTC.

The genes are TRBV30 and TRBJ1-2, with D possibly matching TRBD1 (5 bases). Germline lookup yields CDR1 GTSNPN and CDR2 SVGIG (reference sequence). This CDR3 has 14 residues. V was trimmed by 2 bases and J by 4 bases, leaving 14 bases between them. CDR3 sequence: CAWSLMGGGYGYTF. The CDR3 region has the DNA TGTGCCTGGAGTTTGATGGGGGGTGGCTATGGCTACACCTTC.

The chain uses TRBV15 and TRBJ1-5, with D tentatively TRBD1 (6 bases). There are 17 residues in the CDR3. Germline lookup yields CDR1 LNHNV and CDR2 YYDKDF (reference sequence). V was cut by 2 bases and J by 7 bases, with 21 bases left in between. CDR3 coding DNA: TGTGCCACCAGCAGACCCGCCGCGACAGGAAAAAGGCAGCCCCAGCATTTT. As protein: CATSRPAATGKRQPQHF.